This T cell receptor (beta chain) was observed in a study of cytomegalovirus exposure and HLA in healthy donors. Study background: Out of roughly 170 million T cells, an earlier analysis found 117 million unique TCR beta sequences in total. General study findings and limits: A later analysis reportedly found fewer N-insertions in an Asian-associated ancestry cluster than the approximately 670-donor mean. Analysis was carried out at a later point, and it linked a missense DCLRE1C variant to TCR beta V- and J-gene trimming.

The CDR3 totals 14 residues. The V gene lost 4 bases and the J gene lost 3 bases, with 12 bases spanning the gap. Germline CDR1 reads MRHNA; CDR2 reads SNTAGT. With 60 Vbeta and 13 Jbeta primers, the PCR was carried out. The table came from immunoSEQ multiplex PCR; TCRdb's copy has only in-frame clones and leaves some out. The sample lists approximately 130,000 clones; approximately 80% were seen once. Details on this clone: Its antigen is not identified.

The receptor was derived from a woman between 40 and 50 years old in good health and CMV-seronegative. The genes are TRBV6-4 and TRBJ1-2; no reliable D call. The sample taken for sequencing was PBMCs. The CDR3 region has the DNA TGTGCCAGCAGTGCCCCCCCGGAGGACTATGGCTACACCTTC. It codes for CASSAPPEDYGYTF.